These 8 T cell receptor beta chains originate from one sample sequenced in a study of immune evolution from preneoplasia to lung adenocarcinoma. Repertoires were generated with immunoSEQ multiplex PCR, while TCRdb's copy carries only in-frame clones and drops some. In the table there are roughly 35,000 clones, about 74% of which are singletons. Sequencing was performed on FFPE invasive lung adenocarcinoma tissue. Receptors were obtained from a person in their sixties or seventies with lung adenocarcinoma.

The chain joins TRBV18 to TRBJ1-2; D call uncertain. This CDR3 contains 13 residues. V was shortened by 3 bases and J by 13 bases, with 18 bases between the two germline ends. Germline CDR1 and CDR2: KGHSH and LQKENI. The CDR3 DNA sequence: TGTGCCAGCTCACCCACCGAGTCCCTCGGGTCCACCTTC. Its translation is CASSPTESLGSTF. Full variable domain (rest looked up from reference TRBV18 and TRBJ1-2): NAGVMQNPRHLVRRRGQEARLRCSPMKGHSHVYWYRQLPEEGLKFMVYLQKENIIDESGMPKERFSAEFPKEGPSILRIQQVVRGDSAAYFCASSPTESLGSTFGSGTRLTVV.

As to this clone: A read error may account for a junction end that differs from germline. The chain couples TRBV7-9 to TRBJ2-7, with D possibly TRBD1 on 6 matching bases. The CDR3 has 16 residues. Per the germline V gene, CDR1 is SEHNR and CDR2 is FQNEAQ (reference sequence). CDR3 in DNA: TGCGCCAGCAGCCAACCAGGGGCCCTGGGCTCGTACGAGCAGTACTTC. As protein: CASSQPGALGSYEQYF.

The chain recombines TRBV10-3 with TRBJ2-3; tentative D call: TRBD2 (6 bases). Germline values: CDR1 ENHRY, CDR2 SYGVKD. The V end lost 6 bases, the J end lost 0 bases, and 10 bases lay between the germline ends. The CDR3 totals 14 residues. CDR3 protein: CAISVLASTDTQYF. CDR3 DNA sequence: TGTGCCATCAGCGTACTAGCTAGCACAGATACGCAGTATTTT.

The CDR3 DNA is TGTGCCAGCAGCCTAATACAGGGGGCTTCGACTGAAGCTTTCTTT. Translating gives CASSLIQGASTEAFF. The chain recombines TRBV7-9 with TRBJ1-1; 9 positions agree with TRBD1. The junction had 9 bases not matched to a gene; V was cut back by 5 bases and J by 5 bases. CDR1 is SEHNR, CDR2 FQNEAQ, per germline (reference sequence). The length of the CDR3 is 15 residues.

The chain carries TRBV4-1 and TRBJ1-3; weak D call: TRBD1 (5 bases). This CDR3 region has 16 residues. With 0 bases removed from V and 4 bases from J, the gap between germline ends came to 13 bases. Germline loops: CDR1 MGHRA, CDR2 YSYEKL. CDR3 bases: TGCGCCAGCAGCCAAGAATCCTGGACATCCGGAAACACCATATATTTT. Translated, it gives CASSQESWTSGNTIYF.

This clone was seen a few times. The genes are TRBV4-2 and TRBJ2-5; 11 nucleotides line up with TRBD2. After removal of 0 bases from V and 4 bases from J, the junction contained 10 bases not matched to a gene. CDR1 is LGHNA, CDR2 YNFKEQ, per germline. The CDR3 covers 18 residues. The CDR3 coding sequence is TGTGCCAGCAGCCAAGAGTTAGCGGGAGGGCCCATTACAGAGACCCAGTACTTC. It specifies CASSQELAGGPITETQYF.

V is TRBV6-4 and J is TRBJ2-3; TRBD1 matches 8 bases. V trimming: 0 bases; J trimming: 4 bases; junction bases outside the gene matches: 0. Germline loops: CDR1 MRHNA, CDR2 SNTAGT. The CDR3 spans 14 residues. This CDR3 is CASSDSTGADTQYF. The CDR3 region has the DNA TGTGCCAGCAGTGACTCGACAGGGGCAGATACGCAGTATTTT.

The chain is built from TRBV28 and TRBJ2-3; TRBD2 matches at 8 bases. The CDR3 is 16 residues long. Germline trimming cut 7 bases from V and 5 bases from J; bases unmatched to any gene: 14. Germline CDR1 and CDR2: MDHEN and SYDVKM. CDR3 in amino acids: CASTTYGVAGQDTQYF. As DNA, the CDR3 is TGTGCCAGCACCACTTATGGGGTAGCGGGGCAAGATACGCAGTATTTT.